One sample yielded the 13 T cell receptor beta chains listed below, sequenced in a study of patients and donors after allogeneic stem cell transplantation (dated by TCRdb to about 2020). Library prep was done by RT-PCR. The reads were generated on a NextSeq 550. TCRdb ran its own pipeline on the public reads, namely fastp trimming at Q25 and MiXCR clone calling, and kept in-frame beta chains. Records with the same CDR3 protein are collapsed into one entry carrying the most frequent genes and DNA. This sample lists about 960,000 distinct CDR3 sequences; about 20% were detected once. The ten largest clonotypes hold 5% to 7.5% of the sample. The sequencing sample was made of blood, either unsorted or a sorted T cell fraction (not recorded which). Every receptor here comes from a human donor who was either an allogeneic HSCT recipient or a stem cell or donor lymphocyte infusion donor (not recorded which). It is not recorded whose cells these are; they may come from a transplant donor.

The chain is built from TRBV5-1 and TRBJ2-3; TRBD2 agrees at 11 bases. There are 16 residues in the CDR3. Looked up from germline, CDR1 is SGHRS and CDR2 is YFSETQ. J was trimmed by 4 bases and V by 2 bases; bases with no gene match: 6. CDR3 sequence reads: CASSFGTSGMADTQYF. CDR3 coding DNA: TGCGCCAGCAGCTTTGGGACTAGCGGCATGGCAGATACGCAGTATTTT.

This clonotype was seen repeatedly, ten times or more. The chain combines TRBV29-1 with TRBJ2-3; perhaps TRBD1 as D (5 bases). The CDR3 covers 13 residues. Trimming removed 4 bases from V and 1 base from J, with 9 bases in between. Germline CDR1 and CDR2: SQVTM and ANQGSEA. CDR3 sequence: CSVGGGGTDTQYF. The CDR3, as DNA: TGCAGCGTTGGGGGCGGTGGCACAGATACGCAGTATTTT.

V is TRBV29-1 and J is TRBJ1-2, with 10 bases matching TRBD1. Germline CDR1 and CDR2: SQVTM and ANQGSEA. V gave up 4 bases and J gave up 5 bases; unmatched junction bases: 7. This CDR3 comprises 14 residues. The CDR3 loop is CSVGGQGEIYGYTF. Written as DNA, the CDR3 is TGCAGCGTTGGAGGACAGGGGGAGATATATGGCTACACCTTC.

This chain uses TRBV2 with TRBJ2-7; D not resolved. CDR1 SNHLY and CDR2 FYNNEI come from the germline V gene. With 4 bases removed from V and 9 bases from J, the gap between germline ends came to 16 bases. The CDR3 runs 13 residues. This CDR3 is CASSVGPARGQYF. CDR3 nucleotides: TGTGCCAGCAGTGTTGGACCAGCACGCGGGCAGTACTTC. The variable domain in full, completed from reference TRBV2 and TRBJ2-7, reads EPEVTQTPSHQVTQMGQEVILRCVPISNHLYFYWYRQILGQKVEFLVSFYNNEISEKSEIFDDQFSVERPDGSNFTLKIRSTKLEDSAMYFCASSVGPARGQYFGPGTRLTVT.

This chain connects TRBV20-1 to TRBJ1-1; D perhaps matches TRBD1 (5 bases). CDR3 length: 13 amino acids. Deletions cut 6 bases from V and 4 bases from J, with 15 bases between. Germline CDR1 DFQATT, CDR2 SNEGSKA (reference sequence). For the CDR3, the DNA is TGCAGTGCCACACAATCAGGGCGCACTGAAGCTTTCTTT. Its protein product is CSATQSGRTEAFF.

The table lists this clonotype with a few counts. The chain uses TRBV7-9 and TRBJ2-1; tentative D call: TRBD2 (5 bases). CDR1 SEHNR and CDR2 FQNEAQ come from the germline V gene (reference sequence). V lost 1 base and J 4 bases, leaving 17 bases between the germline ends. CDR3 size: 17 residues. The CDR3 DNA reads TGTGCCAGCAGCTTAGTCGGCGGTCTCGGGGTATACAATGAGCAGTTCTTC. Its protein is CASSLVGGLGVYNEQFF.

This rearrangement joins TRBV10-3 to TRBJ2-7; no clear D gene. Germline CDR1 is ENHRY and CDR2 is SYGVKD. This CDR3 has 12 residues. V was pared by 2 bases and J by 3 bases, with 5 bases between. The CDR3 sequence is CAISEQNYEQYF. CDR3 coding DNA: TGTGCCATCAGTGAGCAAAACTACGAGCAGTACTTC.

The gene calls are TRBV6-1 and TRBJ1-2; 7 bases fit TRBD1. The CDR3 totals 14 residues. After removal of 6 bases from V and 4 bases from J, the junction contained 8 bases not matched to a gene. CDR1 is MNHNS, CDR2 SASEGT, per germline. The CDR3 spells CASSFRDSLYGYTF. As DNA, the CDR3 is TGTGCCAGCAGCTTCCGGGACAGTCTCTATGGCTACACCTTC.

This chain joins TRBV6-2 or TRBV6-3 and TRBJ2-1, with a tentative D call TRBD2 (5 bases). V lost 0 bases, J lost 6 bases, and 12 bases lay in between. The CDR3 spans 15 residues. Germline V gene data show CDR1 as MNHEY and CDR2 as SVGEGT. In DNA form, the CDR3 reads TGTGCCAGCAGTTACTCCCTCCTAGCAGGCAATGAGCAGTTCTTC. This encodes CASSYSLLAGNEQFF.

This clonotype was seen a handful of times. J is TRBJ1-2 and V is TRBV30, with 11 bases matching TRBD1. Losses at the gene ends were 3 bases for V and 6 bases for J; bases not matched to a gene: 12. Germline V gives CDR1 GTSNPN, CDR2 SVGIG (reference sequence). This CDR3 region has 16 residues. CDR3 in amino acids: CAWRAPGQGDLHGYTF. CDR3 DNA: TGTGCCTGGAGGGCGCCGGGACAGGGGGATTTGCATGGCTACACCTTC.

In this sample, this clonotype turned up a few times. The chain combines TRBV20-1 with TRBJ1-2; no clear D gene. This CDR3 has 12 residues. The V and J ends lost 3 bases and 6 bases respectively, with 11 bases between them. Germline values: CDR1 DFQATT, CDR2 SNEGSKA (reference sequence). CDR3 loop: CSASRGSDGYTF. Written as DNA, the CDR3 is TGCAGTGCTAGTCGAGGGAGTGATGGCTACACCTTC.

A note on this clonotype: The CDR3 end shows no conserved phenylalanine or tryptophan, and so a read error is likely. The CDR3 DNA reads as TGTGCCAGCAGCACATCTAGCGGTTACAATGAGCAGTTCTCC. This codes for CASSTSSGYNEQFS. The V gene is TRBV11-2, the J gene TRBJ2-1; the match to TRBD2 covers 7 bases. The junction had 5 bases not matched to a gene; V was cut back by 5 bases and J by 4 bases. Germline values: CDR1 SGHAT, CDR2 FQNNGV. The CDR3 has 14 amino acids.

In DNA, the CDR3 is TGCGCCAGCAGCATATCAGGGGGCCGACAAGAGACCCAGTACTTC. Protein: CASSISGGRQETQYF. J is TRBJ2-5 and V is TRBV5-1; 8 nucleotides line up with TRBD1. Germline V gene data show CDR1 as SGHRS and CDR2 as YFSETQ. The V gene end was trimmed by 4 bases and the J gene end by 2 bases; junction bases not matched to a gene: 7. The CDR3 has 15 residues.